What follows is one TCR beta chain and its context. This CDR3 spans 13 amino acids. The germline V gene encodes CDR1 MNHEY and CDR2 SVGAGI. Trimming at V came to 2 bases and at J to 6 bases, leaving 3 bases not matched to a gene. The sample belongs to a study of blood T cell repertoires in COVID-19. Original analysis: From reference gene primer amplification, estimates of nucleated cell counts were derived. TCRdb's copy holds only in-frame clones and misses some; the assay was immunoSEQ multiplex PCR. The D gene and trimming were derived from the DNA, and the V and J assignments and clone size from that table. The data hold 280,000 or so clones, with approximately 83% observed a single time.

The TCR sequence derives from a man aged 25 to 40 who had recovered from COVID-19. Sequenced sample: PBMCs or T cells enriched from blood (not recorded which). This chain connects TRBV6-5 to TRBJ2-7, with 8 positions matching TRBD1. The CDR3 here is CASSYGTGLEQYF. In DNA form, the CDR3 reads TGTGCCAGCAGTTACGGGACAGGTCTCGAGCAGTACTTC.